This TCR beta chain was recovered during a study of identical twins. Whole-study results and caveats: Twins showed weaker excess sharing in their beta out-of-frame sequences.

With regard to this clonotype: Its antigen is as yet unknown.

The CDR3 length is 15 residues. Unmatched junction bases numbered 3, after V lost 0 bases and J lost 8 bases. Germline assignment: CDR1 MGHRA and CDR2 YSYEKL. The authors used template switching to add a universal primer site and gave cDNA unique molecular identifiers. TCRdb re-called the 5' RACE reads with MiXCR, one entry per CDR3 protein. The table shows around 1.7 million distinct CDR3 sequences, with less than 40% occurring only once. Sequencing was done on a sample of cord blood. The chain links TRBV4-1 to TRBJ1-4; TRBD1 matches 10 bases. The sequence derives from a newborn girl in good health. This CDR3 is CASSQEDRGIEKLFF. CDR3 in DNA: TGCGCCAGCAGCCAAGAGGACAGGGGGATCGAAAAACTGTTTTTT.